Below, 5 T cell receptor beta chains from the same sample are listed, as sequenced in a study of OX40 agonist ivuxolimab in advanced cancers. TCRdb's table, derived via immunoSEQ multiplex PCR, lists solely in-frame clones and lacks some. Among under 95,000 clones listed, more than 75% were seen once. The sequencing used CD4+ or CD8+ T cells sorted from blood, collected in a trial of the OX40 agonist ivuxolimab. These receptor sequences come from an adult with an advanced solid tumor such as melanoma, head and neck, liver or kidney cancer.

A single count supports this clone. The V and J genes are TRBV11-2 and TRBJ2-3; D assignment may be TRBD1 or TRBD2 (5 bases each). The CDR3 loop spans 16 amino acids. Per the germline V gene, CDR1 is SGHAT and CDR2 is FQNNGV. V lost 5 bases to trimming and J lost 0 bases, with 15 bases between them. The DNA of the CDR3 is TGTGCCAGCAGCCTAGGGACGACACCCAGCACAGATACGCAGTATTTT. Its translation: CASSLGTTPSTDTQYF.

This clone appeared once. This chain uses TRBV18 with TRBJ2-3; possibly TRBD2 for D (5 bases). Germline CDR1 KGHSH, CDR2 LQKENI. V was shortened by 0 bases and J by 0 bases, with 7 bases between the two germline ends. CDR3 length equals 15 residues. Here the CDR3 reads CASSPPAASTDTQYF. The CDR3 DNA sequence: TGTGCCAGCTCACCACCAGCGGCTAGCACAGATACGCAGTATTTT.

The chain recombines TRBV28 with TRBJ2-5; tentative D call: TRBD1 (5 bases). CDR1 is MDHEN, CDR2 SYDVKM, per germline. This CDR3 is built from 14 residues. Trimming removed 6 bases at V and 2 bases at J, with 13 bases between. Here the CDR3 reads CASRPYRNQETQYF. The CDR3, as DNA: TGTGCCAGCAGGCCCTACAGGAATCAAGAGACCCAGTACTTC.

This chain uses TRBV6-1 with TRBJ2-1; 7 bases are shared with TRBD1. Germline V CDR1 and CDR2: MNHNS, SASEGT. V lost 0 bases to trimming and J lost 4 bases; unmatched junction nucleotides: 3. This CDR3 is 15 amino acids long. CDR3 loop: CASSEATGPYNEQFF. The CDR3, as DNA: TGTGCCAGCAGTGAAGCGACAGGGCCATACAATGAGCAGTTCTTC.

The CDR3 region is CASRIGLAGGLKTQYF. CDR3 bases: TGTGCCAGCAGGATTGGACTAGCGGGAGGGTTAAAGACCCAGTACTTC. The chain has TRBV2 and TRBJ2-5, with TRBD2 identical over 15 bases. The CDR3 loop spans 16 amino acids. CDR1 is SNHLY and CDR2 is FYNNEI in the germline V gene. V dropped 6 bases and J dropped 6; count of bases not matched to a gene: 8.